One TCR beta chain is described in this entry. The CDR3 spans 16 residues. In germline, CDR1 is MNHNS, CDR2 SASEGT. V was pared by 4 bases and J by 2 bases, with 3 bases of the junction left unmatched. Per the study methods: Amplification of reference gene primers was used by the study to estimate nucleated cell counts. Repertoires were generated with immunoSEQ multiplex PCR, while TCRdb's copy carries only in-frame clones and drops some. V, J and clone size reflect that table, while D and trimming were determined from the DNA. The sample carries over 80,000 clones, roughly 87% recorded once. These data belong to a study of blood T cell repertoires in COVID-19. Study at large: Both acute and convalescent COVID-19 samples were obtained from the United States, Italy and Spain. T cells, B-cell-depleted T cells, or PBMCs provided the cDNA or gDNA that served as material.

Sample: peripheral blood. This clonotype was sampled from a man in his fifties or sixties with acute or convalescent COVID-19. The chain links TRBV6-1 to TRBJ2-3, with TRBD2 matching 13 bases. The CDR3 loop reads CASSGTSGGNTDTQYF. CDR3 sequence (DNA): TGTGCCAGCAGTGGGACTAGCGGGGGTAACACAGATACGCAGTATTTT.